The clone carrying this T cell receptor beta chain was seen repeatedly, ten times or more. Its antigen is still unknown. This entry is derived from a study of T cells after yellow fever vaccination. Study-wide results and limits: Abundant contaminating clonotypes from the bulk population could appear in FACS-sorted repertoires.

Each CDR3 protein is one row after TCRdb ran MiXCR on the 5' RACE reads. The sample has under 600,000 distinct CDR3 sequences, approximately 15% seen once. The CDR3 runs 13 residues. Trimming took off 6 bases at V and 5 bases at J, with 13 bases between the two ends. Germline values: CDR1 SGHDN, CDR2 FVKESK. The sequencing here drew on PBMCs, taken on the day of the yellow fever booster vaccination. The TCR comes from a man aged 30 to 45 who received the YFV17D yellow fever vaccine. The rearrangement uses TRBV14 and TRBJ1-2; no clear D. In DNA form, the CDR3 reads TGTGCCAGCAGATCGACGGTAGATTATGGCTACACCTTC. This encodes CASRSTVDYGYTF. The variable domain in full, with the rest retrieved from reference TRBV14 and TRBJ1-2, is EAGVTQFPSHSVIEKGQTVTLRCDPISGHDNLYWYRRVMGKEIKFLLHFVKESKQDESGMPNNRFLAERTGGTYSTLKVQPAELEDSGVYFCASRSTVDYGYTFGSGTRLTVV.